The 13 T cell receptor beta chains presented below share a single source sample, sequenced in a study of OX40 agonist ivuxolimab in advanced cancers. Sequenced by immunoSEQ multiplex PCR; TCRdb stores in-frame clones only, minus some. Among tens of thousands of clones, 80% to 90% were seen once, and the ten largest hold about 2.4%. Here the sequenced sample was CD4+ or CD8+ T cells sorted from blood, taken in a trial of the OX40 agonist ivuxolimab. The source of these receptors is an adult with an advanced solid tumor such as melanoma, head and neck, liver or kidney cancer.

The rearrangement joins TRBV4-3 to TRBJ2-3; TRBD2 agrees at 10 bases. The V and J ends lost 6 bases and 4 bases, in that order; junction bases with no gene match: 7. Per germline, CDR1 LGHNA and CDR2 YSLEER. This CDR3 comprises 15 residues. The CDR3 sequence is CASSQWSGGADTQYF. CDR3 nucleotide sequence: TGCGCCAGCAGTCAATGGAGCGGGGGGGCAGATACGCAGTATTTT.

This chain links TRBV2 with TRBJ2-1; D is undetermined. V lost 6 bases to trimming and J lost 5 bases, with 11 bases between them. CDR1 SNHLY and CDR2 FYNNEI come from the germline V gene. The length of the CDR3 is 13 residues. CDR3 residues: CASSPLVDNEQFF. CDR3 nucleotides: TGTGCCAGCAGCCCGTTGGTTGACAATGAGCAGTTCTTC. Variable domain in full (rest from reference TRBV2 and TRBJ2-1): EPEVTQTPSHQVTQMGQEVILRCVPISNHLYFYWYRQILGQKVEFLVSFYNNEISEKSEIFDDQFSVERPDGSNFTLKIRSTKLEDSAMYFCASSPLVDNEQFFGPGTRLTVL.

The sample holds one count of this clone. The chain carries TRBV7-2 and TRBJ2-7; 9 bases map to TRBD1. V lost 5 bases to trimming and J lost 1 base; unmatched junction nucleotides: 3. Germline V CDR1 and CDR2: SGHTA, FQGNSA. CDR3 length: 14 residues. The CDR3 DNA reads TGTGCCAGCAGCCAACAGGGGGCGTCCTACGAGCAGTACTTC. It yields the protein CASSQQGASYEQYF.

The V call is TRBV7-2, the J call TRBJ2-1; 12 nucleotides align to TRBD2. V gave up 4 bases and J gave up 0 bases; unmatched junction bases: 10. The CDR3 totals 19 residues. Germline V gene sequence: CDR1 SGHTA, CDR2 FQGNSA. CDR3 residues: CASSWRLAGAPSSYNEQFF. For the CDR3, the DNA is TGTGCCAGCAGCTGGCGACTAGCGGGGGCCCCGAGCTCCTACAATGAGCAGTTCTTC.

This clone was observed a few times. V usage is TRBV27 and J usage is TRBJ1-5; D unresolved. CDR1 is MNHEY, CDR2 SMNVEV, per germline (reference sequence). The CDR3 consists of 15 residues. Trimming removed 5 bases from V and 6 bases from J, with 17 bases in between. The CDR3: CASSRAQTYGQPQHF. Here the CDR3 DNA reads TGTGCCAGCAGTCGAGCCCAAACCTACGGTCAGCCCCAGCATTTT.

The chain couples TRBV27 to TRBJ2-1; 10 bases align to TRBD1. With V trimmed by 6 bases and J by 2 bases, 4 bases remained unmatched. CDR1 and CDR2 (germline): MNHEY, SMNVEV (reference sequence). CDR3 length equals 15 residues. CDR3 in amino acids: CASRYDRGPYNEQFF. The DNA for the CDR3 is TGTGCCAGCAGATATGACAGGGGGCCCTACAATGAGCAGTTCTTC.

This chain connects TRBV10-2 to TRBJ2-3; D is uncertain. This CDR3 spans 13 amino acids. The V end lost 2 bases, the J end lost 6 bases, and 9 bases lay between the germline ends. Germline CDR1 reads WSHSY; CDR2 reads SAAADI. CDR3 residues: CASSELSPDTQYF. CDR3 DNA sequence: TGCGCCAGCAGTGAGCTCTCCCCCGATACGCAGTATTTT.

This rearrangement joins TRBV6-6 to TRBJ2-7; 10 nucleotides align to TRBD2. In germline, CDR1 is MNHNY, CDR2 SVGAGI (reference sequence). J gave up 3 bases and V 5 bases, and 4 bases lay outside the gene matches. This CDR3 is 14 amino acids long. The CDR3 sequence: CASSPRTSGYEQYF. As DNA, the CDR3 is TGTGCCAGCAGTCCTCGGACTAGCGGCTACGAGCAGTACTTC.

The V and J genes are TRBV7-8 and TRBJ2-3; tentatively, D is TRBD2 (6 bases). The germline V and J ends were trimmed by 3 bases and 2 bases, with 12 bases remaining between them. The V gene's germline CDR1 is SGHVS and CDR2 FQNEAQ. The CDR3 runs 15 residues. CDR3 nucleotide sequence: TGTGCCAGCAGCTTGGAGCGGGCTCACACAGATACGCAGTATTTT. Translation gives CASSLERAHTDTQYF.

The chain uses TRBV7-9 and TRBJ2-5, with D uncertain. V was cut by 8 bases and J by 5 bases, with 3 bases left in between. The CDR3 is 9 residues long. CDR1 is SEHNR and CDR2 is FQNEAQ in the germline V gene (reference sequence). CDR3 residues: CASGETQYF. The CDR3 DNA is TGTGCCAGCGGGGAGACCCAGTACTTC.

For the CDR3, the DNA is TGTGCCAGCAGCTTGGCCGACGGAAGCTATGGCTACACCTTC. Its protein is CASSLADGSYGYTF. The chain links TRBV5-4 to TRBJ1-2; D gene ambiguous. The CDR3 is 14 residues long. The germline gives CDR1 SGHNT, CDR2 YYREEE (reference sequence). The V and J ends lost 0 bases and 4 bases respectively, with 10 bases between them.

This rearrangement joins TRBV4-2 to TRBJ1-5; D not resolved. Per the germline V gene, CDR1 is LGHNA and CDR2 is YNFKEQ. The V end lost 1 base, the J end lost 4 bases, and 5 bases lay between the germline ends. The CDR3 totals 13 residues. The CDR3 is CASSQAANQPQHF. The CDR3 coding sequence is TGTGCCAGCAGCCAAGCGGCTAATCAGCCCCAGCATTTT.

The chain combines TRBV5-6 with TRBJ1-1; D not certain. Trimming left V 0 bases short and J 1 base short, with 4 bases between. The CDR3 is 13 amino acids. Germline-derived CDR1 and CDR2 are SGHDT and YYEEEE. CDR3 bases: TGTGCCAGCAGCTTGGGGTCGAACACTGAAGCTTTCTTT. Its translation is CASSLGSNTEAFF.